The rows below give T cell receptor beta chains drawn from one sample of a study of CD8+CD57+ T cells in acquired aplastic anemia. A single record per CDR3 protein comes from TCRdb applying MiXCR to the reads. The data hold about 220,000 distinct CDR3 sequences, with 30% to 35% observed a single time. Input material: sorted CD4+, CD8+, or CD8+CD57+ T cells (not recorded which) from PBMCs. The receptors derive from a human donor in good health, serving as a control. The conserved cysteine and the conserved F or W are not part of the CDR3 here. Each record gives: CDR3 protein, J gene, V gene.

ASSLAWTGTDTQY | TRBJ2-3 | TRBV11-1
ASSQVVGAGSTGELF | TRBJ2-2 | TRBV3-1
ASSLGTARPTLH | TRBJ1-6 | TRBV7-8
ASSLGAGEDIQY | TRBJ2-4 | TRBV12-3/TRBV12-4
ASSLVKETQY | TRBJ2-5 | TRBV7-9
ASSTNSNQPQH | TRBJ1-5 | TRBV19
ASAQTGAIEAF | TRBJ1-1 | TRBV12-5
ASSEPWDNEQF | TRBJ2-1 | TRBV10-2
ASRETGSGAYEQY | TRBJ2-7 | TRBV19
ASSMDRGNQPQH | TRBJ1-5 | TRBV12-3/TRBV12-4
ASGLVLSGGSSYNEQF | TRBJ2-1 | TRBV12-5
ASSINRDRSSPLH | TRBJ1-6 | TRBV2
SGQTSGQGDEQF | TRBJ2-1 | TRBV29-1
ASSPRQGFAF | TRBJ1-1 | TRBV7-3
ASSPFTGEQF | TRBJ2-1 | TRBV5-4
ASRLGLFNPPLH | TRBJ1-6 | TRBV12-3/TRBV12-4
AISEPQRVSYNEQF | TRBJ2-1 | TRBV10-3
ASSSLMYWGGTRLMHEQY | TRBJ2-7 | TRBV7-1
ASSLDGPLMAQY | TRBJ2-5 | TRBV11-2
ASSFPGTYREQY | TRBJ2-7 | TRBV7-2
SAKDTGPNEKLF | TRBJ1-4 | TRBV20-1
SARDHSGGSQETQY | TRBJ2-5 | TRBV20-1
SARDRSGNLDEQY | TRBJ2-7 | TRBV20-1
ASSLRADRVGTEAF | TRBJ1-1 | TRBV12-3/TRBV12-4
ASRFGNEKLF | TRBJ1-4 | TRBV5-1
ASSVTGVVNTEAF | TRBJ1-1 | TRBV5-1
ATSTRQGLNTGELF | TRBJ2-2 | TRBV15